This TCR beta chain was identified during a study of blood T cell repertoires in COVID-19. Study overall: The United States, Italy and Spain provided the acute and convalescent COVID-19 samples.

The method was immunoSEQ multiplex PCR; TCRdb's version includes in-frame clones alone and lacks a portion of them. The table records under 120,000 clones, less than 85% of them present only once. This sequence was found in a man aged 65 to 85 with active or convalescent COVID-19. The sample consisted of peripheral blood.

The CDR3 is CASRAGLMKLGGNTEAFF. In DNA form, the CDR3 reads TGTGCCAGCAGAGCGGGACTGATGAAGTTGGGGGGGAACACTGAAGCTTTCTTT. This chain joins TRBV5-6 and TRBJ1-1; maybe TRBD1 (5 bases). The V gene lost 5 bases and the J gene lost 1 base, with 24 bases spanning the gap. Germline CDR1 SGHDT, CDR2 YYEEEE. This CDR3 is 18 amino acids long. Supplemented by reference TRBV5-6 and TRBJ1-1, the full variable domain reads DAGVTQSPTHLIKTRGQQVTLRCSPKSGHDTVSWYQQALGQGPQFIFQYYEEEERQRGNFPDRFSGHQFPNYSSELNVNALLLGDSALYLCASRAGLMKLGGNTEAFFGQGTRLTVV.